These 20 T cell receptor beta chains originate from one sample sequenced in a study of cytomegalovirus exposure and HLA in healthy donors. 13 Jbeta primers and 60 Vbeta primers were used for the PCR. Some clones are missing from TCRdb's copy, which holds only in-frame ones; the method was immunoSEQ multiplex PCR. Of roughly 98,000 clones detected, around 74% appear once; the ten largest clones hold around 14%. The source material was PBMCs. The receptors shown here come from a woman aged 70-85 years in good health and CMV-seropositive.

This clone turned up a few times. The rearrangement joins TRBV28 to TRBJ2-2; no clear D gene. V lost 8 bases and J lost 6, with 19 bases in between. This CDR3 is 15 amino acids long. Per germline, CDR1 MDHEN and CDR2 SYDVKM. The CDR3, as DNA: TGTGCCAGCCTCAGGTCAGGTCCTTGGGCCGGGGAGCTGTTTTTT. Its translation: CASLRSGPWAGELFF.

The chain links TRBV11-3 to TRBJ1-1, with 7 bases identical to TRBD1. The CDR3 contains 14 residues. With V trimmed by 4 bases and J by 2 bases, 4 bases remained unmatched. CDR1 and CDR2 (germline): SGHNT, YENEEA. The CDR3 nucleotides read TGTGCCAGCAGCTCCAACAGGGGTAACACTGAAGCTTTCTTT. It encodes CASSSNRGNTEAFF.

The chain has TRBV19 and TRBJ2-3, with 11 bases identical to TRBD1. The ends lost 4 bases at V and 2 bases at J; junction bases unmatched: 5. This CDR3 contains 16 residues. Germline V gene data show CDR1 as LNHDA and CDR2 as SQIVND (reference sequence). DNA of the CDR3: TGTGCCAGTAGTAGCGGACAGGGGGCGGCCACAGATACGCAGTATTTT. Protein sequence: CASSSGQGAATDTQYF.

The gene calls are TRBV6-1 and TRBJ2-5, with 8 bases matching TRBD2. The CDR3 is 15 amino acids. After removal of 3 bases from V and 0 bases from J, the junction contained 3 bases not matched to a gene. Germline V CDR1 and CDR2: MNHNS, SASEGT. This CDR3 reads CASSDSGTHQETQYF. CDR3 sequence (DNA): TGTGCCAGCAGTGATAGCGGGACCCACCAAGAGACCCAGTACTTC.

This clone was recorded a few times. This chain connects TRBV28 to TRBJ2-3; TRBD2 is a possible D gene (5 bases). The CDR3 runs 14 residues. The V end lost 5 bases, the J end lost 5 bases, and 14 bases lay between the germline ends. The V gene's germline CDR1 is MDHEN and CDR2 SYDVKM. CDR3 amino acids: CASSIGRRQDTQYF. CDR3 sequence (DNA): TGTGCCAGCAGTATAGGGAGAAGACAAGATACGCAGTATTTT. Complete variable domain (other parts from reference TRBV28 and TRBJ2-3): DVKVTQSSRYLVKRTGEKVFLECVQDMDHENMFWYRQDPGLGLRLIYFSYDVKMKEKGDIPEGYSVSREKKERFSLILESASTNQTSMYLCASSIGRRQDTQYFGPGTRLTVL.

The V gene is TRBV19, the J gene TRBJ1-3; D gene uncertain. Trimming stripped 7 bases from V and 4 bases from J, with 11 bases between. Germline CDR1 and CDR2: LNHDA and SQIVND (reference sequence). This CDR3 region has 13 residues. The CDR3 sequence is CASKLLRGNTIYF. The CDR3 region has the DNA TGTGCCAGTAAACTGCTGCGGGGAAACACCATATATTTT.

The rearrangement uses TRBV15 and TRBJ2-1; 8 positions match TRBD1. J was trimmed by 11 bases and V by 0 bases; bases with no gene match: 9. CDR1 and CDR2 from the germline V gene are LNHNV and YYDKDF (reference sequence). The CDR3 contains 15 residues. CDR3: CATSRDPTGGNQQFF. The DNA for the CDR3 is TGTGCCACCAGCAGAGATCCAACAGGGGGAAATCAGCAGTTCTTC.

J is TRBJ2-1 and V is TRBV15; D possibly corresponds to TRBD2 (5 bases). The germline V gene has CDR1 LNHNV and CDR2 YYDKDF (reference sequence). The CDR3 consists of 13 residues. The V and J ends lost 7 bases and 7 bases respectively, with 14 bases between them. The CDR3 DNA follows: TGTGCCACCACCATTAACCGGGGAAATGAGCAGTTCTTC. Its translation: CATTINRGNEQFF.

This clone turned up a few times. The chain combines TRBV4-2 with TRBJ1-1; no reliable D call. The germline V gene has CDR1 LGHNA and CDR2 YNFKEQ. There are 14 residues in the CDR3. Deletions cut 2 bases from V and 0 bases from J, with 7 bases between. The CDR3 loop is CASSQRLMNTEAFF. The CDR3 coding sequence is TGTGCCAGCAGCCAAAGACTAATGAACACTGAAGCTTTCTTT.

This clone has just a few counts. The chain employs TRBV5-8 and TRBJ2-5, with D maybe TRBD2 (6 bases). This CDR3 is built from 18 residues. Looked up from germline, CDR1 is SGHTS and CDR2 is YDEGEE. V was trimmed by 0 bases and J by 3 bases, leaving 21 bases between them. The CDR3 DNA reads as TGTGCCAGCAGCTTGGGCCTAGCGACGTGGCCGTCGGAAGAGACCCAGTACTTC. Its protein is CASSLGLATWPSEETQYF.

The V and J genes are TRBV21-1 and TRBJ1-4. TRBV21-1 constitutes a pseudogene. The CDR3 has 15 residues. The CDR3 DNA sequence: TGTGCCAGCAGCAAATCGGAGTTGTCGCAGGAAAAACTGTTTTTT. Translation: CASSKSELSQEKLFF.

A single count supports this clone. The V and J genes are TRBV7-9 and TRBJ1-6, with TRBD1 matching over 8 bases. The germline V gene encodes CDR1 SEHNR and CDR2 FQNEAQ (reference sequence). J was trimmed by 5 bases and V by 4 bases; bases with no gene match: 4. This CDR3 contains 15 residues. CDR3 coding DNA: TGTGCCAGCAGCTCTCAGGGGGCGGATAATTCACCCCTCCACTTT. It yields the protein CASSSQGADNSPLHF.

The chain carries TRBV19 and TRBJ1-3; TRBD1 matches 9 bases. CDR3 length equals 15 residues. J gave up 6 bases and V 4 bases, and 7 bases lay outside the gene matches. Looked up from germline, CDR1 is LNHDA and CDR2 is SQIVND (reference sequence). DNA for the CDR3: TGTGCCAGTAGTACCGGGACAGGGAATCCAAACACCATATATTTT. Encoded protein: CASSTGTGNPNTIYF.

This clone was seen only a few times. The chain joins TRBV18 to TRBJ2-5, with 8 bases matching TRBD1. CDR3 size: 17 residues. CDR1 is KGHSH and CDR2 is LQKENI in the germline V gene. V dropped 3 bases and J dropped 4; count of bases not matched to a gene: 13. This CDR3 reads CASSPRESRGHGETQYF. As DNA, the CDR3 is TGTGCCAGCTCACCTCGGGAGAGCAGGGGGCATGGAGAGACCCAGTACTTC. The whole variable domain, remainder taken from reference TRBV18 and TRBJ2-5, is NAGVMQNPRHLVRRRGQEARLRCSPMKGHSHVYWYRQLPEEGLKFMVYLQKENIIDESGMPKERFSAEFPKEGPSILRIQQVVRGDSAAYFCASSPRESRGHGETQYFGPGTRLLVL.

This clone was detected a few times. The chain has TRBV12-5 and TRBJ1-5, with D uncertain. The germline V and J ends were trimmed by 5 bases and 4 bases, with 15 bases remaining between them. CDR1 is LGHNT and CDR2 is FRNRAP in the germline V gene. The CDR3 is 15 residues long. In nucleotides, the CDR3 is TGTGCTAGTGGTCTGGGAGGTAATGGGAATCAGCCCCAGCATTTT. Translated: CASGLGGNGNQPQHF.

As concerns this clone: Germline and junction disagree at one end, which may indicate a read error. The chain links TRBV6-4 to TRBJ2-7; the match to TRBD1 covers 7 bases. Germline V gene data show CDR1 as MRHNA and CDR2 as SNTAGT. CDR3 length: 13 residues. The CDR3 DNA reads TGTGCCAGCAGTCTAACCGACAGGGACGAGCGGTACTTC. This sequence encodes CASSLTDRDERYF.

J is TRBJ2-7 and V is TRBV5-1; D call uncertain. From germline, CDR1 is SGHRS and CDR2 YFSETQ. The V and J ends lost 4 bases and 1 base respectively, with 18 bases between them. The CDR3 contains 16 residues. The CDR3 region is CASSLASRGKSYEQYF. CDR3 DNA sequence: TGCGCCAGCAGCCTGGCTTCTCGCGGAAAATCCTACGAGCAGTACTTC.

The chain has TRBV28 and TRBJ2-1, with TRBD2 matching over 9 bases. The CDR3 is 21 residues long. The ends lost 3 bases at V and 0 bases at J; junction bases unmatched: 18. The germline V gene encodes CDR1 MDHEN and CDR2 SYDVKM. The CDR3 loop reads CASSFASAGGPRGSSYNEQFF. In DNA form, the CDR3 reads TGTGCCAGCAGTTTTGCGAGTGCGGGAGGGCCTCGGGGAAGCTCCTACAATGAGCAGTTCTTC. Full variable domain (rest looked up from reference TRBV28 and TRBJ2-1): DVKVTQSSRYLVKRTGEKVFLECVQDMDHENMFWYRQDPGLGLRLIYFSYDVKMKEKGDIPEGYSVSREKKERFSLILESASTNQTSMYLCASSFASAGGPRGSSYNEQFFGPGTRLTVL.

Here the CDR3 reads CATRREPGELFF. CDR3 bases: TGTGCCACCCGCCGGGAGCCCGGGGAGCTGTTTTTT. This chain connects TRBV6-5 to TRBJ2-2, with TRBD2 as a possible D gene (6 bases). Germline V gene sequence: CDR1 MNHEY, CDR2 SVGAGI. The CDR3 is 12 amino acids. V was cut by 10 bases and J by 6 bases, with 12 bases left in between.

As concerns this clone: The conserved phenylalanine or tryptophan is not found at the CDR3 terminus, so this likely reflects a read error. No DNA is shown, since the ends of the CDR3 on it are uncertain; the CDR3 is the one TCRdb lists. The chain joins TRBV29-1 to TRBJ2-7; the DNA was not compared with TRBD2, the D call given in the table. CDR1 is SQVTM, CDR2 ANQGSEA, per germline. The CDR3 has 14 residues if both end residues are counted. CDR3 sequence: CSVEVATSSYEHYY.